The clone carrying this TCR beta chain was counted only a few times. Antigen: not known. Listed TCR primers and previously described methods were used for bulk TCR libraries. TCRdb passed the PCR reads through MiXCR, listing each CDR3 protein once. The table includes about 640,000 distinct CDR3 sequences, 20% detected once. The data are from a study of molecular identifiers for immune sequencing clone quantification. Study-level points and caveats: Clonotypes topping 20 RNA copies carried over 98% of effector molecules but under 1% of naive ones.

The naive CD8 libraries originated from between roughly 20,000 and 1,100,000 sorted cells and drew on 10%, 30% or 50% RNA. The clonotype comes from a human donor in good health. Some libraries in this study had Jurkat cell RNA spiked in. Sequencing used naive CD8+ T cells from blood, with Jurkat cell RNA spiked in. Described subset: FACS-sorted CD8+CD4-CCR7+CD45RA+ naive T cells.

The CDR3 region is CSVTGGTNYGYTF. In DNA form, the CDR3 reads TGCAGCGTGACAGGGGGGACTAACTATGGCTACACCTTC. The chain combines TRBV29-1 with TRBJ1-2; 9 bases line up with TRBD1. This CDR3 spans 13 amino acids. Looked up from germline, CDR1 is SQVTM and CDR2 is ANQGSEA. Losses at the gene ends were 6 bases for V and 0 bases for J; bases not matched to a gene: 2.